This passage covers 18 T cell receptor beta chains from one sample sequenced in a study of cytomegalovirus exposure and HLA in healthy donors. Data came from immunoSEQ multiplex PCR; TCRdb stores just in-frame clones and leaves some out. The table lists more than 95,000 clones, around nine tenths of them singletons. Sequenced material: PBMCs. These TCRs come from a woman under 30 in good health and CMV-seronegative.

The V and J genes are TRBV19 and TRBJ1-5; D is ambiguous. This CDR3 has 13 residues. Per germline, CDR1 LNHDA and CDR2 SQIVND (reference sequence). The germline V and J ends were trimmed by 3 bases and 5 bases, with 8 bases remaining between them. In DNA form, the CDR3 reads TGTGCCAGTAGTATTATGAGGGATCAGCCCCAGCATTTT. This sequence encodes CASSIMRDQPQHF.

This rearrangement joins TRBV18 to TRBJ1-1; D ambiguous. The germline gives CDR1 KGHSH, CDR2 LQKENI. CDR3 length: 15 amino acids. V lost 3 bases and J 1 base, leaving 12 bases between the germline ends. The CDR3 DNA follows: TGTGCCAGCTCACCGTGGCAGGCCTCGAACACTGAAGCTTTCTTT. Encoded protein: CASSPWQASNTEAFF. Full variable domain (remainder filled in from reference TRBV18 and TRBJ1-1): NAGVMQNPRHLVRRRGQEARLRCSPMKGHSHVYWYRQLPEEGLKFMVYLQKENIIDESGMPKERFSAEFPKEGPSILRIQQVVRGDSAAYFCASSPWQASNTEAFFGQGTRLTVV.

The chain joins TRBV9 to TRBJ1-1; D is unresolved. V lost 4 bases and J 2 bases, leaving 9 bases between the germline ends. The V gene's germline CDR1 is SGDLS and CDR2 YYNGEE. CDR3 length: 13 residues. CDR3 bases: TGTGCCAGCAGCTCTCGAGCAAACACTGAAGCTTTCTTT. This encodes CASSSRANTEAFF.

This chain joins TRBV9 and TRBJ1-4, with TRBD1 matching 8 bases. The junction had 7 bases not matched to a gene; V was cut back by 4 bases and J by 8 bases. The CDR3 spans 14 residues. CDR1 and CDR2 (germline): SGDLS, YYNGEE. CDR3 nucleotides: TGTGCCAGCAGCTCCACAGGGGGAGGGGAAAAACTGTTTTTT. Translating it yields CASSSTGGGEKLFF.

The rearrangement uses TRBV7-2 and TRBJ2-7, with D possibly TRBD2 on 5 matching bases. CDR1 and CDR2 from the germline V gene are SGHTA and FQGNSA. With 2 bases removed from V and 3 bases from J, the gap between germline ends came to 20 bases. The CDR3 is 17 amino acids. The CDR3 is CASSLRGLAVSHYEQYF. CDR3 DNA sequence: TGTGCCAGCAGCTTAAGAGGGCTAGCCGTTTCCCACTACGAGCAGTACTTC. Full variable domain (rest looked up from reference TRBV7-2 and TRBJ2-7): GAGVSQSPSNKVTEKGKDVELRCDPISGHTALYWYRQSLGQGLEFLIYFQGNSAPDKSGLPSDRFSAERTGGSVSTLTIQRTQQEDSAVYLCASSLRGLAVSHYEQYFGPGTRLTVT.

The rearrangement joins TRBV28 to TRBJ2-3, with 9 nucleotides matching TRBD2. Per germline, CDR1 MDHEN and CDR2 SYDVKM. The junction had 6 bases not matched to a gene; V was cut back by 3 bases and J by 5 bases. The length of the CDR3 is 15 residues. The CDR3 DNA follows: TGTGCCAGCAGTTTTCCTAGCGGGGTGAAAGATACGCAGTATTTT. It yields the protein CASSFPSGVKDTQYF.

V usage is TRBV19 and J usage is TRBJ2-2; D remains ambiguous. CDR3 length equals 15 residues. Per the germline V gene, CDR1 is LNHDA and CDR2 is SQIVND (reference sequence). V gave up 6 bases and J gave up 2 bases, with 13 bases separating them. The CDR3 region has the DNA TGTGCCAGTAGGAGTTGGGCCCCAAACACCGGGGAGCTGTTTTTT. As protein: CASRSWAPNTGELFF.

The J gene is TRBJ2-1, the V gene TRBV19, with TRBD2 matching over 7 bases. This CDR3 has 13 residues. The V and J ends lost 7 bases and 6 bases, in that order; junction bases with no gene match: 6. Germline values: CDR1 LNHDA, CDR2 SQIVND (reference sequence). The CDR3 here is CASTGLVSNEQFF. For the CDR3, the DNA is TGTGCCAGTACCGGACTAGTATCCAATGAGCAGTTCTTC.

V usage is TRBV19 and J usage is TRBJ1-2; no reliable D call. The CDR3 is 13 amino acids. Germline CDR1 reads LNHDA; CDR2 reads SQIVND (reference sequence). Trimming took 5 bases from V and 4 from J, leaving 11 bases between them. CDR3 nucleotide sequence: TGTGCCAGTAGTCCTACTCACGGCTATGGCTACACCTTC. Its protein is CASSPTHGYGYTF.

This chain links TRBV7-9 with TRBJ2-3; 9 bases are a match to TRBD2. The CDR3 has 16 amino acids. V lost 4 bases, J lost 3 bases, and 8 bases stayed unmatched. The V gene's germline CDR1 is SEHNR and CDR2 FQNEAQ (reference sequence). The CDR3 here is CASSSTLAGFTDTQYF. CDR3 sequence (DNA): TGTGCCAGCAGCTCAACCCTAGCGGGATTTACAGATACGCAGTATTTT.

This chain uses TRBV28 with TRBJ2-7; 7 bases fit TRBD1. Germline V gene data show CDR1 as MDHEN and CDR2 as SYDVKM. J lost 0 bases, V lost 6 bases, and 8 bases had no gene match. The CDR3 loop spans 15 amino acids. Written as DNA, the CDR3 is TGTGCCAGCAGCCAGACAGGGAGTAGCTCCTACGAGCAGTACTTC. It specifies CASSQTGSSSYEQYF.

The chain has TRBV2 and TRBJ2-7; D possibly corresponds to TRBD2 (5 bases). V was cut by 7 bases and J by 5 bases, with 21 bases left in between. The CDR3 runs to 15 residues. The germline gives CDR1 SNHLY, CDR2 FYNNEI. The CDR3 nucleotides are TGTGCCAGCACTCCCGGGCTGCGGGTGGACCACGAGCAGTACTTC. It specifies CASTPGLRVDHEQYF. The entire variable domain, with the rest obtained from reference TRBV2 and TRBJ2-7, is as follows: EPEVTQTPSHQVTQMGQEVILRCVPISNHLYFYWYRQILGQKVEFLVSFYNNEISEKSEIFDDQFSVERPDGSNFTLKIRSTKLEDSAMYFCASTPGLRVDHEQYFGPGTRLTVT.

This sequence joins TRBV6-5 and TRBJ2-7; D might be TRBD1 (5 bases). V was trimmed by 4 bases and J by 2 bases, leaving 12 bases between them. From germline, CDR1 is MNHEY and CDR2 SVGAGI. The CDR3 totals 14 residues. The CDR3 spells CASSSLDRTYEQYF. The CDR3 region has the DNA TGTGCCAGCAGTTCCCTCGACAGAACCTACGAGCAGTACTTC.

There are a few counts of this clone. This chain links TRBV7-9 with TRBJ2-7; D remains ambiguous. Trimming took off 1 base at V and 2 bases at J, with 6 bases between the two ends. Germline values: CDR1 SEHNR, CDR2 FQNEAQ (reference sequence). CDR3 length: 13 residues. CDR3 sequence (DNA): TGTGCCAGCAGCTTAGGGGCTACCTACGAGCAGTACTTC. It is translated as CASSLGATYEQYF.

This chain connects TRBV28 to TRBJ1-5; maybe TRBD1 (5 bases). The V gene lost 7 bases and the J gene lost 0 bases, with 13 bases spanning the gap. The CDR3 has 15 residues. The germline CDR1 and CDR2 sequences are MDHEN and SYDVKM. The CDR3 is CASNPRQYSNQPQHF. CDR3 DNA sequence: TGTGCCAGCAACCCCCGACAGTATAGCAATCAGCCCCAGCATTTT.

CDR3 loop: CASSLTSRMETQYF. CDR3 nucleotide sequence: TGCGCCAGCAGCTTGACTAGTCGGATGGAGACCCAGTACTTC. The chain employs TRBV5-1 and TRBJ2-5, with a weak D call TRBD2 (5 bases). The CDR3 extends over 14 amino acids. From germline, CDR1 is SGHRS and CDR2 YFSETQ. Trimming stripped 1 base from V and 5 bases from J, with 12 bases between.

The chain employs TRBV7-9 and TRBJ2-3; 11 nucleotides agree with TRBD2. The CDR3 is made up of 15 amino acids. The V gene end was trimmed by 3 bases and the J gene end by 1 base; junction bases not matched to a gene: 0. Germline CDR1 reads SEHNR; CDR2 reads FQNEAQ (reference sequence). This chain's CDR3 is CASSLTSGGTDTQYF. The CDR3 DNA follows: TGTGCCAGCAGCTTGACTAGCGGGGGCACAGATACGCAGTATTTT. Based on the CDR3 plus reference TRBV7-9 and TRBJ2-3, the full variable domain is DTGVSQNPRHKITKRGQNVTFRCDPISEHNRLYWYRQTLGQGPEFLTYFQNEAQLEKSRLLSDRFSAERPKGSFSTLEIQRTEQGDSAMYLCASSLTSGGTDTQYFGPGTRLTVL.

The sample holds one count of this clone. The rearrangement links TRBV6-1 to TRBJ2-7; 9 bases fit TRBD1. V lost 7 bases to trimming and J lost 5 bases; unmatched junction nucleotides: 9. CDR3 length equals 14 residues. CDR1 is MNHNS, CDR2 SASEGT, per germline. This CDR3 reads CASTPGQGRDEQYF. CDR3 coding DNA: TGTGCCAGCACCCCGGGACAGGGTAGGGACGAGCAGTACTTC.